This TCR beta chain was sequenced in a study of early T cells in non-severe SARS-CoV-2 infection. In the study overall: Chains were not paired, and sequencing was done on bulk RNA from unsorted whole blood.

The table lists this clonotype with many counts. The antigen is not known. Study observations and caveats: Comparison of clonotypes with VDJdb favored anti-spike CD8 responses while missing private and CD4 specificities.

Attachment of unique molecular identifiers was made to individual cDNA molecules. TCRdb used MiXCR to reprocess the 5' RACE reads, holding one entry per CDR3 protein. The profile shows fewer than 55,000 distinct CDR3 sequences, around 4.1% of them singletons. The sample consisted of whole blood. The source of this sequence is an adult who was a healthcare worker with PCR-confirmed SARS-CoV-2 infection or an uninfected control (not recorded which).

CDR3 coding DNA: TGTGCCAGCAGTTACGGGGGAGTGAACGAGCAGTACTTC. Amino acid sequence: CASSYGGVNEQYF. The chain employs TRBV6-5 and TRBJ2-7, with D perhaps matching TRBD1 or TRBD2 (5 bases each). The length of the CDR3 is 13 residues. V was pared by 2 bases and J by 5 bases, with 10 bases between. CDR1 MNHEY and CDR2 SVGAGI come from the germline V gene.